The 28 T cell receptor beta chains listed next were all sequenced from one sample in a study of T cells in tumors after PD-1 blockade (dated by TCRdb to between 2019 and 2020). The sample's time point label is to be understood as: before anti-PD-1 therapy. The library was made by the immunoSEQ multiplex PCR assay. Sourced from immuneACCESS, this table was stored by TCRdb with only in-frame sequences that have V and J called. A share of the clones is absent; for the studies checked, an unresolved V gene accounts for under half, and the remainder has no known explanation. The sample has 10,000 to 15,000 clones on record, around 68% of them singletons. The top ten clonotypes cover around a quarter of the sample. Source: tumor tissue, taken before anti-PD-1 treatment. The receptors come from a human donor with cutaneous squamous cell carcinoma.

The J gene is TRBJ1-2, the V gene TRBV27; TRBD1 matches at 7 bases. This CDR3 contains 14 residues. V gave up 6 bases and J gave up 7 bases; unmatched junction bases: 11. CDR1 and CDR2 from the germline V gene are MNHEY and SMNVEV (reference sequence). CDR3 sequence: CASSRDSSIFGYTF. CDR3 sequence (DNA): TGTGCCAGCAGCCGGGACAGCTCAATTTTTGGCTACACCTTC.

This clone was picked up a small number of times. The V call is TRBV11-3, the J call TRBJ2-7; D is perhaps TRBD1 (6 bases). Germline lookup yields CDR1 SGHNT and CDR2 YENEEA. V lost 3 bases to trimming and J lost 2 bases, with 11 bases between them. The CDR3 covers 14 residues. The CDR3: CASSFRQGPYEQYF. DNA for the CDR3: TGTGCCAGCAGCTTTCGCCAGGGGCCCTACGAGCAGTACTTC. Filled out from reference TRBV11-3 and TRBJ2-7, the complete variable domain reads EAGVVQSPRYKIIEKKQPVAFWCNPISGHNTLYWYLQNLGQGPELLIRYENEEAVDDSQLPKDRFSAERLKGVDSTLKIQPAELGDSAVYLCASSFRQGPYEQYFGPGTRLTVT.

Written as DNA, the CDR3 is TGTGCCAGCAGCTTCCCCGCGTTAGCGGGAGGATGGCATACGCAGTATTTT. Translated, it gives CASSFPALAGGWHTQYF. The chain has TRBV7-9 and TRBJ2-3; 10 nucleotides line up with TRBD2. The CDR3 loop spans 17 amino acids. Trimming cost V 3 bases and J 7 bases; bases outside gene matches: 13. The V gene's germline CDR1 is SEHNR and CDR2 FQNEAQ (reference sequence).

This clone was counted once. The V call is TRBV24-1, the J call TRBJ2-5; tentative D call: TRBD1 (6 bases). Per the germline V gene, CDR1 is KGHDR and CDR2 is SFDVKD. Trimming cost V 0 bases and J 1 base, with 11 bases left between them. The CDR3 loop spans 16 amino acids. CDR3 loop: CATSDLVGGFQETQYF. The DNA of the CDR3 is TGTGCCACCAGTGATTTGGTTGGGGGCTTCCAAGAGACCCAGTACTTC.

This clone was seen only once. V is TRBV12-3 or TRBV12-4 and J is TRBJ1-2; perhaps TRBD1 as D (6 bases). V lost 6 bases to trimming and J lost 5 bases, with 13 bases between them. The CDR3 length is 13 residues. The CDR3 nucleotides are TGTGCCAGCAGATACAGGGATTTGTATGGCTACACCTTC. Translation gives CASRYRDLYGYTF.

Only a few counts were recorded for this clone. The V gene is TRBV5-4, the J gene TRBJ2-7, with a tentative D call TRBD2 (6 bases). Germline CDR1 reads SGHNT; CDR2 reads YYREEE (reference sequence). This CDR3 region has 14 residues. V was pared by 3 bases and J by 3 bases, with 13 bases between. CDR3 bases: TGTGCCAGCAGCTCGAGTCAGCGGGTCTACGAGCAGTACTTC. Translating gives CASSSSQRVYEQYF.

The genes are TRBV14 and TRBJ2-5, with D uncertain. The V and J ends lost 1 base and 6 bases respectively, with 9 bases between them. The CDR3 runs to 13 residues. Germline CDR1 SGHDN, CDR2 FVKESK. The CDR3 here is CASSQGPLQTQYF. The CDR3 nucleotides read TGTGCCAGCAGCCAAGGCCCCCTCCAGACCCAGTACTTC.

The chain couples TRBV15 to TRBJ1-1, with D perhaps TRBD1 (5 bases). CDR1 and CDR2 (germline): LNHNV, YYDKDF (reference sequence). Trimming took off 3 bases at V and 6 bases at J, with 11 bases between the two ends. This CDR3 region has 13 residues. The DNA of the CDR3 is TGTGCCACCAGCAGGGGGGGGGTCGCTGAAGCTTTCTTT. Encoded protein: CATSRGGVAEAFF.

This sequence joins TRBV21-1 and TRBJ2-3; the D call TRBD1 from the table was never checked on the DNA. TRBV21-1 is recorded as a pseudogene. The CDR3 length is 16 residues. CDR3 amino acids: CASKTLGQTCTDTQYF. The CDR3 coding sequence is TGTGCCAGCAAGACCCTAGGACAGACCTGCACAGATACGCAGTATTTT.

The V call is TRBV27, the J call TRBJ2-1; maybe TRBD2 (5 bases). The CDR3 contains 15 residues. Trimming left V 10 bases short and J 0 bases short, with 16 bases between. Looked up from germline, CDR1 is MNHEY and CDR2 is SMNVEV (reference sequence). In DNA, the CDR3 is TGTGCCACCGGATTGCTTGGGAGCTCCTACAATGAGCAGTTCTTC. Residues: CATGLLGSSYNEQFF.

The genes are TRBV30 and TRBJ1-2; TRBD1 agrees at 7 bases. The V segment lost 4 bases and the J segment 3 bases; nucleotides outside the gene matches: 8. Germline V lookup: CDR1 GTSNPN, CDR2 SVGIG (reference sequence). CDR3 size: 14 residues. CDR3 in DNA: TGTGCCTGGAACAGGAGGGGGCCTGACTATGGCTACACCTTC. It translates to CAWNRRGPDYGYTF.

The rearrangement joins TRBV5-1 to TRBJ1-2, with 9 positions matching TRBD1. The CDR3 has 14 amino acids. Looked up from germline, CDR1 is SGHRS and CDR2 is YFSETQ. J lost 1 base, V lost 3 bases, and 1 base had no gene match. The CDR3 bases are TGCGCCAGCAGCTGGGACAGGGATAACTATGGCTACACCTTC. Protein sequence: CASSWDRDNYGYTF.

The chain links TRBV6-1 to TRBJ2-1; TRBD2 is a possible D gene (7 bases). Germline CDR1 is MNHNS and CDR2 is SASEGT. This CDR3 region has 19 residues. The V end lost 1 base, the J end lost 7 bases, and 26 bases lay between the germline ends. CDR3 coding DNA: TGTGCCAGCAGTGAAGGCGGGGTGGGGGGGCTCCGATTTGGGAATGAGCAGTTCTTC. Translation: CASSEGGVGGLRFGNEQFF.

J is TRBJ2-6 and V is TRBV4-2; the D gene is possibly TRBD1 (5 bases). CDR3 length equals 16 residues. Looked up from germline, CDR1 is LGHNA and CDR2 is YNFKEQ. The V gene lost 0 bases and the J gene lost 1 base, with 7 bases spanning the gap. Here the CDR3 DNA reads TGTGCCAGCAGCCAAGATCAGGGTTCTGGGGCCAACGTCCTGACTTTC. Translating gives CASSQDQGSGANVLTF.

The J gene is TRBJ2-4, the V gene TRBV9, with D possibly being TRBD2 (6 bases). Trimming removed 3 bases from V and 5 bases from J, with 21 bases in between. The CDR3 sequence is 17 residues long. Germline-derived CDR1 and CDR2 are SGDLS and YYNGEE. The CDR3 protein is CASSDPQSGGKQNIQYF. The CDR3 DNA sequence: TGTGCCAGCAGCGACCCCCAGTCCGGGGGAAAACAAAACATTCAGTACTTC.

The chain has TRBV9 and TRBJ1-3, with a possible D match to TRBD1 (5 bases). Between the trimmed V and J ends, which lost 3 bases and 0 bases, there was a span of 13 bases. CDR3 length: 16 residues. Germline loops: CDR1 SGDLS, CDR2 YYNGEE. The CDR3 region has the DNA TGTGCCAGCAGCGCCCCGGGGCAGTACTCTGGAAACACCATATATTTT. The encoded protein is CASSAPGQYSGNTIYF.

V is TRBV4-2 and J is TRBJ2-5; D assignment may be TRBD1 or TRBD2 (6 bases each). CDR3 length: 18 amino acids. The germline V gene has CDR1 LGHNA and CDR2 YNFKEQ. The germline V and J ends were trimmed by 0 bases and 5 bases, with 22 bases remaining between them. The DNA of the CDR3 is TGTGCCAGCAGCCAAGATCGAACGGGTAGCGGAGGGGGGGAGACCCAGTACTTC. Protein product: CASSQDRTGSGGGETQYF.

The chain recombines TRBV3-1 (or the pseudogene TRBV3-2) with TRBJ2-2, with TRBD1 matching over 7 bases. The junction had 4 bases not matched to a gene; V was cut back by 3 bases and J by 0 bases. This CDR3 region has 16 residues. The germline gives CDR1 LGHDT, CDR2 YNNKEL (reference sequence). As DNA, the CDR3 is TGTGCCAGCAGCCACCAGACAGGGCCGAACACCGGGGAGCTGTTTTTT. The encoded protein is CASSHQTGPNTGELFF.

Only a few counts were recorded for this clone. The CDR3 protein is CASSRPARATNEKLFF. The CDR3 DNA sequence: TGTGCCAGCAGCCGGCCCGCGAGGGCAACTAATGAAAAACTGTTTTTT. This sequence joins TRBV4-2 and TRBJ1-4; D uncertain. Looked up from germline, CDR1 is LGHNA and CDR2 is YNFKEQ. The CDR3 has 16 amino acids. Trimming removed 4 bases at V and 0 bases at J, with 12 bases between.

V usage is TRBV11-3 and J usage is TRBJ2-7, with D possibly matching TRBD1 (5 bases). V was trimmed by 0 bases and J by 6 bases, leaving 15 bases between them. CDR3 length equals 15 residues. Germline CDR1 is SGHNT and CDR2 is YENEEA. The CDR3 coding sequence is TGTGCCAGCAGCTTAGACCCTCGTGGCAGGGCCGAGCAGTACTTC. This sequence encodes CASSLDPRGRAEQYF.

This sequence joins TRBV7-2 and TRBJ1-1, with 8 bases matching TRBD1. The ends lost 5 bases at V and 4 bases at J; junction bases unmatched: 12. CDR3 length: 16 residues. The germline CDR1 and CDR2 sequences are SGHTA and FQGNSA. The CDR3, as DNA: TGTGCCAGCAGCGTATCAGGGGGCCCACGAGGCACTGAAGCTTTCTTT. This codes for CASSVSGGPRGTEAFF.

The chain carries TRBV18 and TRBJ2-1; D may be TRBD1 or TRBD2 (5 bases each). V was trimmed by 3 bases and J by 8 bases, leaving 17 bases between them. CDR3 length: 15 amino acids. Germline V gives CDR1 KGHSH, CDR2 LQKENI. The CDR3 protein is CASSPRDGLSDEQFF. The DNA for the CDR3 is TGTGCCAGCTCACCTCGGGACGGATTAAGTGATGAGCAGTTCTTC.

The J gene is TRBJ2-3, the V gene TRBV6-2 or TRBV6-3, with 9 bases fitting TRBD1. Unmatched junction bases numbered 8, after V lost 5 bases and J lost 2 bases. This CDR3 region has 16 residues. Germline assignment: CDR1 MNHEY and CDR2 SVGEGT. CDR3 sequence reads: CASSPGTGFFTDTQYF. CDR3 DNA sequence: TGTGCCAGCAGTCCCGGGACAGGGTTTTTCACAGATACGCAGTATTTT.

This rearrangement joins TRBV20-1 to TRBJ2-5, with 13 bases matching TRBD2. Unmatched junction bases numbered 5, after V lost 3 bases and J lost 4 bases. Germline lookup yields CDR1 DFQATT and CDR2 SNEGSKA (reference sequence). The CDR3 length is 15 residues. The CDR3 here is CSASRGLAGIETQYF. In nucleotides, the CDR3 is TGCAGTGCTAGTAGGGGACTAGCGGGGATAGAGACCCAGTACTTC.

This clone was found a few times. This chain joins TRBV27 and TRBJ2-7; D is possibly TRBD1 (7 bases). CDR1 and CDR2 from the germline V gene are MNHEY and SMNVEV (reference sequence). The CDR3 is made up of 13 amino acids. The V gene lost 2 bases and the J gene lost 9 bases, with 14 bases spanning the gap. CDR3 sequence reads: CASSLGGGRAQYF. CDR3 coding DNA: TGTGCCAGCAGTTTAGGAGGGGGCCGGGCGCAGTACTTC.

A few counts support this clone. The chain uses TRBV5-6 and TRBJ2-3, with D perhaps matching TRBD2 (6 bases). Between the trimmed V and J ends, which lost 4 bases and 2 bases, there was a span of 17 bases. CDR1 is SGHDT, CDR2 YYEEEE, per germline. This CDR3 contains 16 residues. CDR3 region: CASSQVGAGPTDTQYF. CDR3 sequence (DNA): TGTGCCAGCAGCCAGGTTGGGGCGGGGCCCACAGATACGCAGTATTTT.

The rearrangement uses TRBV13 and TRBJ2-6; TRBD1 aligns across 9 bases. Per germline, CDR1 PRHDT and CDR2 FYEKMQ (reference sequence). CDR3 length: 16 residues. J was trimmed by 5 bases and V by 2 bases; bases with no gene match: 4. Written as DNA, the CDR3 is TGTGCCAGCAGCTTACGGGGGACAGGGCGGGCCAACGTCCTGACTTTC. Translated: CASSLRGTGRANVLTF.

This chain links TRBV29-1 with TRBJ1-2; 9 bases align to TRBD1. The CDR3 contains 14 residues. Germline CDR1 reads SQVTM; CDR2 reads ANQGSEA. The V segment lost 4 bases and the J segment 2 bases; nucleotides outside the gene matches: 5. The CDR3 sequence: CSVGRGQGNYGYTF. CDR3 nucleotides: TGCAGCGTTGGGCGGGGACAGGGAAACTATGGCTACACCTTC.